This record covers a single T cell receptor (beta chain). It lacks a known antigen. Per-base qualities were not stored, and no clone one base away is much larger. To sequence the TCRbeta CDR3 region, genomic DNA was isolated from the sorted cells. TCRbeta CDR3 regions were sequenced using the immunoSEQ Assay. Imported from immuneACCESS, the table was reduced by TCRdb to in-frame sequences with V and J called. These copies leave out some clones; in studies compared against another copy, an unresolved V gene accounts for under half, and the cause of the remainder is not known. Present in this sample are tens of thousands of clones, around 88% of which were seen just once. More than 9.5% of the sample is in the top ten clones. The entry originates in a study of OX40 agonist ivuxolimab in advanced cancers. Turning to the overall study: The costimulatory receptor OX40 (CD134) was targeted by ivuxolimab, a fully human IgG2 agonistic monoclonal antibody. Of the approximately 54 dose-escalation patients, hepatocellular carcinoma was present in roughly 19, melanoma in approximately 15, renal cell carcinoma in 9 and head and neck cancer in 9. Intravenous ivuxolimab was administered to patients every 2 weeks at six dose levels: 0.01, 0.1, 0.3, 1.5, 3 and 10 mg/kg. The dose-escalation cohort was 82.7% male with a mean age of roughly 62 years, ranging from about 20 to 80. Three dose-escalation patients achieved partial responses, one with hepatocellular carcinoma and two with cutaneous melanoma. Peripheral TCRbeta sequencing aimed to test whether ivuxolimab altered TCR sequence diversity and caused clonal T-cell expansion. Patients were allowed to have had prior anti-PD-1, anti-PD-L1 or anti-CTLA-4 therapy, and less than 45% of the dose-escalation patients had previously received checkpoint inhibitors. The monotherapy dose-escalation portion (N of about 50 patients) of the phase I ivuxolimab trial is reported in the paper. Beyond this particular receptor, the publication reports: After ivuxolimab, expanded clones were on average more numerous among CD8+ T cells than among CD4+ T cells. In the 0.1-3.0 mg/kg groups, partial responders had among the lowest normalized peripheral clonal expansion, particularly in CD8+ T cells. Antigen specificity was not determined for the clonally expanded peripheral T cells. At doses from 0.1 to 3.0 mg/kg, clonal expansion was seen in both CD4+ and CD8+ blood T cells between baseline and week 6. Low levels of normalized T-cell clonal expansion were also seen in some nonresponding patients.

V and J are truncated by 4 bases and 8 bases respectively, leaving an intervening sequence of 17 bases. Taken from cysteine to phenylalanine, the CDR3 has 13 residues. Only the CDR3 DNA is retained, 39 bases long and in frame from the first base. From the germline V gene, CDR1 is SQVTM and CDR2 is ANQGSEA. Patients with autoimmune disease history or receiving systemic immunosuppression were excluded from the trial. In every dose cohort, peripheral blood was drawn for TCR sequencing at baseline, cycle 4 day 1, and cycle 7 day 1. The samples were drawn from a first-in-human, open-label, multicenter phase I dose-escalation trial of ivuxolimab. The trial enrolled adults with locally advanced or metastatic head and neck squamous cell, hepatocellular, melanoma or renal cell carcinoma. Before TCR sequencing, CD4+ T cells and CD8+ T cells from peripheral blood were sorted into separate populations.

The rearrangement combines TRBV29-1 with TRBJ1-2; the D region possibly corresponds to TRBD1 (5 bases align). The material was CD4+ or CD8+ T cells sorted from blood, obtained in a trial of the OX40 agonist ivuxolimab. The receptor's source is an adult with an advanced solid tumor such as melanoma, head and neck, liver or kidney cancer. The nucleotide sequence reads TGCAGCGTTGGTAGAGGGGCGGAGGGGGGCTACACCTTC. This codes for CSVGRGAEGGYTF. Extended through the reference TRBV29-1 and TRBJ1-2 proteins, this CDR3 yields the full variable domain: SAVISQKPSRDICQRGTSLTIQCQVDSQVTMMFWYRQQPGQSLTLIATANQGSEATYESGFVIDKFPISRPNLTFSTLTVSNMSPEDSSIYLCSVGRGAEGGYTFGSGTRLTVV.